The present T cell receptor beta chain was sequenced within a study of blood T cell repertoires in COVID-19 (dated by TCRdb to 2020 to 2022). Study-wide context: Samples covering the acute and convalescent phases of COVID-19 were provided by collaborators in the United States, Italy and Spain. The material from the prospective study consisted of cDNA or gDNA derived from T cells, B-cell-depleted T cells, or PBMCs. Subjects who had been exposed to COVID-19, were actively infected with it, or had recovered from it provided the deeply sampled blood TCRbeta repertoires that made up the dataset. A freely available public database, intended as a resource for researchers studying the immune response to SARS-CoV-2, is where the repertoires were released. A de-identified subject ID, COVID-19 status, age in years and sex were almost always included in the sample metadata. Samples came from the ongoing ImmuneRACE study (first 160 participants) plus 1,254 subjects from 6 global collaborators. Where available, HLA class I and class II types were taken from metadata supplied by the sample provider and were not determined by assay-based typing. Summary of the overall study and its limitations: How much clinical and demographic metadata was included differed by source and by participant, and the metadata was provided uncurated.

On this clone: Its specific antigen is unknown. No much larger clone is present one base from it, and per-base qualities are unavailable.

Collaborating institutions collected whole blood in K2EDTA tubes following their own protocols. For TCRbeta analysis, collaborators shipped samples as frozen whole blood, isolated PBMCs, or DNA extracted from either of those sample types. The immunoSEQ Assay, a bias-controlled multiplex PCR, was used to amplify TCRbeta CDR3 regions from genomic DNA. Turning to the authors' computational methods: Within the assay, amplification of reference gene primers was used to estimate how many nucleated cells each sample contained. To quantify the absolute abundance of each unique TCRbeta CDR3 rearrangement, sequence reads were collapsed and filtered. Productive Simpson clonality was computed per sample as the square root of Simpson's diversity index over productive rearrangements. The immuneACCESS repertoire file appears here via TCRdb, limited to in-frame rearrangements. These files lack a portion of the clones; in checked studies, under half of the deficit traces to unresolved V genes, and the cause of the others is not known. The D gene and trimming were derived from the DNA, and the V and J assignments and clone size from that table. Counted in this sample were tens of thousands of clones; about 85% of them appeared once. The leading ten clones occupy about 4.5% of the sample.

Sample: peripheral blood. The sequence was obtained from a man aged 60 to 75 with acute or convalescent COVID-19.

The CDR3 protein sequence reads: CASSLERNNSPLHF. In nucleotide form, the sequence is TGTGCCAGCAGCTTAGAGCGCAACAATTCACCCCTCCACTTT. Recombination linked TRBV7-2 to TRBJ1-6, with an unclear D gene assignment. Including the terminal cysteine and phenylalanine, the CDR3 comprises 14 residues. Only CDR3 DNA remains: 42 bases, in frame from the first base. According to the germline V gene, CDR1 reads SGHTA and CDR2 reads FQGNSA. The V end loses 1 base and the J end loses 7 bases, and a stretch of 8 bases separates them. Extended through the reference TRBV7-2 and TRBJ1-6 proteins, this CDR3 yields the full variable domain: GAGVSQSPSNKVTEKGKDVELRCDPISGHTALYWYRQSLGQGLEFLIYFQGNSAPDKSGLPSDRFSAERTGGSVSTLTIQRTQQEDSAVYLCASSLERNNSPLHFGNGTRLTVT.